What follows are 18 T cell receptor beta chains derived from one specimen sequenced in a study of technical replicates of blood from a handful of donors. The data were produced by immunoSEQ multiplex PCR, yet TCRdb's version contains in-frame clones alone and is incomplete. Among about 80,000 clones, about 91% were seen once, and the ten largest hold around 0.42%. Sequencing used T cells isolated from PBMCs. The source is a human donor in good health.

The chain employs TRBV4-2 and TRBJ2-7, with 8 bases lining up with TRBD2. Per the germline V gene, CDR1 is LGHNA and CDR2 is YNFKEQ. The CDR3 sequence is 16 residues long. Germline trimming cut 4 bases from V and 0 bases from J; bases unmatched to any gene: 8. CDR3 residues: CASSPSGGTSSYEQYF. CDR3 DNA sequence: TGTGCCAGCAGCCCCTCTGGGGGGACTAGCTCCTACGAGCAGTACTTC.

This chain joins TRBV19 and TRBJ2-5, with 7 bases identical to TRBD2. The CDR3 loop spans 15 amino acids. The ends lost 5 bases at V and 5 bases at J; junction bases unmatched: 11. Germline V gene lookup returns CDR1 LNHDA and CDR2 SQIVND (reference sequence). CDR3 region: CASSDRPGLRETQYF. The CDR3 region has the DNA TGTGCCAGTAGTGACAGACCGGGACTAAGGGAGACCCAGTACTTC.

This clone was seen only once. The V gene is TRBV28, the J gene TRBJ2-7, with 7 bases that match TRBD2. Per germline, CDR1 MDHEN and CDR2 SYDVKM. This CDR3 is 14 amino acids long. The ends lost 5 bases at V and 3 bases at J; junction bases unmatched: 7. This chain's CDR3 is CASSGEGWVYEQYF. DNA of the CDR3: TGTGCCAGCAGTGGGGAGGGATGGGTCTACGAGCAGTACTTC.

This chain links TRBV7-9 with TRBJ2-2, with D unclear. This CDR3 spans 15 amino acids. V was cut by 1 base and J by 1 base, with 7 bases left in between. Germline V gene sequence: CDR1 SEHNR, CDR2 FQNEAQ (reference sequence). CDR3 in amino acids: CASSLVPVNTGELFF. The CDR3 region has the DNA TGTGCCAGCAGCTTAGTCCCGGTGAACACCGGGGAGCTGTTTTTT.

To note about this clone: This sample includes further DNA sequences coding for the same CDR3. The rearrangement links TRBV29-1 to TRBJ2-2; D remains unclear. This CDR3 has 12 amino acids. From germline, CDR1 is SQVTM and CDR2 ANQGSEA. The V end was cut by 5 bases, the J end by 2 bases, with 6 bases between. This chain's CDR3 is CSVYRNTGELFF. The CDR3, as DNA: TGCAGCGTTTACAGAAACACCGGGGAGCTGTTTTTT.

This chain connects TRBV5-4 to TRBJ1-3; D call uncertain. CDR3 size: 15 residues. V gave up 0 bases and J gave up 0 bases, with 7 bases separating them. Germline values: CDR1 SGHNT, CDR2 YYREEE (reference sequence). The CDR3 bases are TGTGCCAGCAGCTTGGCCGAGGTCTCTGGAAACACCATATATTTT. The encoded protein is CASSLAEVSGNTIYF.

J is TRBJ1-6 and V is TRBV27, with 8 bases identical to TRBD1. This CDR3 is 14 amino acids long. Germline V lookup: CDR1 MNHEY, CDR2 SMNVEV (reference sequence). The trim removed 5 bases at V and 7 bases at J, leaving 4 bases unmatched. As DNA, the CDR3 is TGTGCCAGCAGTCCGCGACAGGGGAATTCACCCCTCCACTTT. Translated, it gives CASSPRQGNSPLHF.

The J gene is TRBJ2-5, the V gene TRBV5-1, with D possibly matching TRBD1 (7 bases). CDR3 length: 13 amino acids. Germline V gives CDR1 SGHRS, CDR2 YFSETQ. The V end was cut by 3 bases, the J end by 5 bases, with 11 bases between. The CDR3 sequence is CASSSQGRETQYF. As DNA, the CDR3 is TGCGCCAGCAGCTCACAGGGGAGGGAGACCCAGTACTTC.

CDR3 DNA: TGTGCCAGCTCAGGGACAGGGATGGCAGATACGCAGTATTTT. Translating it yields CASSGTGMADTQYF. The V and J genes are TRBV18 and TRBJ2-3; TRBD1 agrees at 9 bases. Germline V gene data show CDR1 as KGHSH and CDR2 as LQKENI. V lost 5 bases, J lost 4 bases, and 4 bases stayed unmatched. The CDR3 loop spans 14 amino acids.

The chain combines TRBV10-3 with TRBJ2-1, with TRBD2 identical over 8 bases. Germline loops: CDR1 ENHRY, CDR2 SYGVKD. V lost 5 bases, J lost 3 bases, and 3 bases stayed unmatched. The CDR3 is 14 residues long. The CDR3 loop is CAISNGRDYNEQFF. The DNA for the CDR3 is TGTGCCATCAGTAACGGGAGGGACTACAATGAGCAGTTCTTC.

The genes are TRBV30 and TRBJ2-7, with D perhaps matching TRBD2 (7 bases). The germline V gene has CDR1 GTSNPN and CDR2 SVGIG (reference sequence). The CDR3 runs 13 residues. V was clipped by 5 bases and J by 4 bases, with 15 bases between them. The DNA for the CDR3 is TGTGCCTGGGTAGATGGGGGGGCATACGAGCAGTACTTC. Its protein product is CAWVDGGAYEQYF.

This chain joins TRBV11-2 and TRBJ2-7, with 10 bases that match TRBD1. V trimming: 6 bases; J trimming: 1 base; junction bases outside the gene matches: 3. Germline V CDR1 and CDR2: SGHAT, FQNNGV. The CDR3 is made up of 14 amino acids. DNA of the CDR3: TGTGCCAGCAGTCGGACAGGGGGTTCCTACGAGCAGTACTTC. Protein: CASSRTGGSYEQYF.

The count of this clone is one. The chain carries TRBV4-3 and TRBJ1-4; D is ambiguous. This CDR3 has 15 residues. Looked up from germline, CDR1 is LGHNA and CDR2 is YSLEER. V was cut by 6 bases and J by 2 bases, with 13 bases left in between. The CDR3 DNA reads as TGCGCCAGCAGTGAAAAGCAAGTCACTAATGAAAAACTGTTTTTT. It is translated as CASSEKQVTNEKLFF.

The chain employs TRBV4-1 and TRBJ1-2, with 9 bases fitting TRBD1. Trimming took 4 bases from V and 3 from J; bases not matched to a gene: 9. The CDR3 length is 16 residues. Looked up from germline, CDR1 is MGHRA and CDR2 is YSYEKL. DNA of the CDR3: TGCGCCAGCAGCCCTAGGACAGGGGCCATTGACTATGGCTACACCTTC. Protein sequence: CASSPRTGAIDYGYTF.

The gene calls are TRBV28 and TRBJ2-6; 9 nucleotides align to TRBD1. The V gene end was trimmed by 5 bases and the J gene end by 0 bases; junction bases not matched to a gene: 8. Germline CDR1 and CDR2: MDHEN and SYDVKM. The CDR3 is 18 residues long. The CDR3 nucleotides read TGTGCCAGCAGTCCCCGGACAGGGGCCCTCTCTGGGGCCAACGTCCTGACTTTC. It translates to CASSPRTGALSGANVLTF.

The chain has TRBV19 and TRBJ2-5; D ambiguous. The CDR3 covers 13 residues. Germline CDR1 is LNHDA and CDR2 is SQIVND (reference sequence). Trimming pared 5 bases from V and 3 bases from J, leaving 10 bases between. CDR3 bases: TGTGCCAGTAGTCCCACTGAGAAAGAGACCCAGTACTTC. Its translation: CASSPTEKETQYF.

The chain employs TRBV4-3 and TRBJ2-1; TRBD1 might be the D (6 bases). Trimming took 4 bases from V and 3 from J, leaving 10 bases between them. Germline CDR1 LGHNA, CDR2 YSLEER. The CDR3 loop spans 14 amino acids. The CDR3 spells CASSRPGHYNEQFF. In DNA form, the CDR3 reads TGCGCCAGCAGCCGCCCGGGACACTACAATGAGCAGTTCTTC.

This clone appeared once. This chain uses TRBV9 with TRBJ1-3; tentative D call: TRBD1 (6 bases). The CDR3 runs 15 residues. Germline V gene sequence: CDR1 SGDLS, CDR2 YYNGEE. Trimming cost V 0 bases and J 6 bases, with 13 bases left between them. DNA for the CDR3: TGTGCCAGCAGCGTAGTTGTGGGGGCGGAAAACACCATATATTTT. This translates into CASSVVVGAENTIYF.